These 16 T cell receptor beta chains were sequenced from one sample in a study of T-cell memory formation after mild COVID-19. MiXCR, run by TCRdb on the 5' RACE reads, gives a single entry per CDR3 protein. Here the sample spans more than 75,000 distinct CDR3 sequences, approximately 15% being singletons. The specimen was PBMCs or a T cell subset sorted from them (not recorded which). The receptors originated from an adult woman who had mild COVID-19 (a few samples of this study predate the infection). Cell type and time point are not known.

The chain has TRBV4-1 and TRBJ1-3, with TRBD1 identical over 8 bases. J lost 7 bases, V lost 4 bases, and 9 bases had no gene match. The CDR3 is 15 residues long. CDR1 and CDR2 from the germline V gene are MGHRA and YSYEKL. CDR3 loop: CASSPTQGARNTIYF. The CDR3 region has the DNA TGCGCCAGCAGCCCCACCCAGGGGGCACGGAACACCATATATTTT.

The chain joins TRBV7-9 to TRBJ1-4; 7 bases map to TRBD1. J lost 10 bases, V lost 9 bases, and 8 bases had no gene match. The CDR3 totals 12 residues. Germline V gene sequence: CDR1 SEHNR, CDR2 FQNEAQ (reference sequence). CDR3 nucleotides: TGTGCCAGTGCACCAGGGGGGCCAAAACTGTTTTTT. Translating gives CASAPGGPKLFF.

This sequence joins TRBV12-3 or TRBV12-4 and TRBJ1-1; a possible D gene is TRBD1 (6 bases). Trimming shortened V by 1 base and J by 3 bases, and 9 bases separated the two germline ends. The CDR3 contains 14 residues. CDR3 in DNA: TGTGCCAGCAGTTTAGTACAGGGAGACACTGAAGCTTTCTTT. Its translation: CASSLVQGDTEAFF.

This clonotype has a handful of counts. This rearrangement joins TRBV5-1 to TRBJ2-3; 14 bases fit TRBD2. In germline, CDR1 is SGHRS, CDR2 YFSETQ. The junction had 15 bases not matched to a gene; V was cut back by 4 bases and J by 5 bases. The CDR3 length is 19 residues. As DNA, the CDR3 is TGCGCCAGCAGCCCTCGACTAGCGGGGGGGCGGGGTGGTATAGATACGCAGTATTTT. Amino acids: CASSPRLAGGRGGIDTQYF. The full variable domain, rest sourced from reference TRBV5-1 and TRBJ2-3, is KAGVTQTPRYLIKTRGQQVTLSCSPISGHRSVSWYQQTPGQGLQFLFEYFSETQRNKGNFPGRFSGRQFSNSRSEMNVSTLELGDSALYLCASSPRLAGGRGGIDTQYFGPGTRLTVL.

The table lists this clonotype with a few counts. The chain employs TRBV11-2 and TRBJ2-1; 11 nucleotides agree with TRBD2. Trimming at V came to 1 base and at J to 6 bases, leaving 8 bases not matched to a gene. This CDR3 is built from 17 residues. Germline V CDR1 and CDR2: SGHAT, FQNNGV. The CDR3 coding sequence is TGTGCCAGCAGCTTAGGCAGGGGGCTAGCGGGGGGCAATGAGCAGTTCTTC. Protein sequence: CASSLGRGLAGGNEQFF.

CDR3 in amino acids: CASSYSWGVGVNIQYF. In nucleotides, the CDR3 is TGTGCCAGCAGTTACTCGTGGGGGGTAGGGGTAAACATTCAGTACTTC. The chain has TRBV6-5 and TRBJ2-4, with D tentatively TRBD2 (6 bases). Trimming took off 0 bases at V and 6 bases at J, with 15 bases between the two ends. CDR3 length equals 16 residues. Germline CDR1 is MNHEY and CDR2 is SVGAGI.

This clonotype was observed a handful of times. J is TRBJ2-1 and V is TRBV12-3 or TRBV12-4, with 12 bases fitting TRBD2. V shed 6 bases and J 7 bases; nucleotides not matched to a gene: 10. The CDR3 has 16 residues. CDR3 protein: CASSGLAGQRSNEQFF. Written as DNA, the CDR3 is TGTGCCAGCAGCGGACTAGCGGGACAGAGAAGTAATGAGCAGTTCTTC.

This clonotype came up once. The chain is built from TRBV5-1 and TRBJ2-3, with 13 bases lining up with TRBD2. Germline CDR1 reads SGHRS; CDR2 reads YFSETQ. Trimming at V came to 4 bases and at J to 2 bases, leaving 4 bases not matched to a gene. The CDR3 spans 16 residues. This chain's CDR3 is CASSTGTSGTTDTQYF. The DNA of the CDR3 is TGCGCCAGCAGCACCGGGACTAGCGGGACCACAGATACGCAGTATTTT.

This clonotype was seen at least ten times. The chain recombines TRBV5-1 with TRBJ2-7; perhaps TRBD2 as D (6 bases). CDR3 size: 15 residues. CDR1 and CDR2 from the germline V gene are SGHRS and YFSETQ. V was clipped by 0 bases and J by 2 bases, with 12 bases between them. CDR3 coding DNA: TGCGCCAGCAGCTTGGGTCGGGGGATAGCCTACGAGCAGTACTTC. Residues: CASSLGRGIAYEQYF.

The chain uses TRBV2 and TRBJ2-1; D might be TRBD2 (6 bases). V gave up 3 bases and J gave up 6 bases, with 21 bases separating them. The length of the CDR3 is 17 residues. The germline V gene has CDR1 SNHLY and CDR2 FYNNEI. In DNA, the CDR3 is TGTGCCAGCAGTGATGGTCACCAGACGGGACTCACCAATGAGCAGTTCTTC. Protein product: CASSDGHQTGLTNEQFF.

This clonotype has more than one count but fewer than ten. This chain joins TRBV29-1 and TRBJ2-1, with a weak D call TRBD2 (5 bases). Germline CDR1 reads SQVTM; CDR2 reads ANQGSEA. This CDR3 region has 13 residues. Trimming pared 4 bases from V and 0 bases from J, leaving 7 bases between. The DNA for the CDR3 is TGCAGCGTTGCGGGAAGCTCCTACAATGAGCAGTTCTTC. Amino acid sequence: CSVAGSSYNEQFF.

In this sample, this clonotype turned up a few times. This CDR3 reads CASSPGQGLAEAFF. CDR3 DNA: TGTGCCAGCAGCCCTGGACAGGGATTGGCTGAAGCTTTCTTT. The chain joins TRBV5-6 to TRBJ1-1; 8 positions match TRBD1. With 4 bases clipped from V and 6 bases from J, the junction kept 8 bases outside the gene matches. Germline CDR1 SGHDT, CDR2 YYEEEE. The CDR3 sequence is 14 residues long.

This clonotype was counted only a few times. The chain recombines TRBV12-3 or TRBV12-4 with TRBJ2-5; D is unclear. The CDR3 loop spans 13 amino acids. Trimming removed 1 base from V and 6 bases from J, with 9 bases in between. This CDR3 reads CASSLGLEKTQYF. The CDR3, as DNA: TGTGCCAGCAGTTTAGGGTTGGAAAAGACCCAGTACTTC.

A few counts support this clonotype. CDR3 in amino acids: CASRRTSLLDNEQFF. The CDR3 nucleotides read TGTGCCAGTAGGAGGACAAGTCTTCTTGACAATGAGCAGTTCTTC. This chain links TRBV19 with TRBJ2-1; weak D call: TRBD1 (5 bases). The ends were cut back, 6 bases at V and 5 bases at J, with 17 bases in the middle. Germline V gene data show CDR1 as LNHDA and CDR2 as SQIVND (reference sequence). The CDR3 has 15 amino acids.

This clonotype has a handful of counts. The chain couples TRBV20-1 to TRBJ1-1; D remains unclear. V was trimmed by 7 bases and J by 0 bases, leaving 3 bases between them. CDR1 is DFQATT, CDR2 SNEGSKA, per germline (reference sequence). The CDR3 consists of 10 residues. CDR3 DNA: TGCAGTGGGTTGAACACTGAAGCTTTCTTT. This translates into CSGLNTEAFF.

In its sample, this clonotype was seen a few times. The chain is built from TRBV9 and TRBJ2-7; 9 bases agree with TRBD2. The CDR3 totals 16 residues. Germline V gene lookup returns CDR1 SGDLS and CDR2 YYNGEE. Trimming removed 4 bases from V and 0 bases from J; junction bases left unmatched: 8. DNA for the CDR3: TGTGCCAGCAGCCCTACTAGCGGGTTGAGCTCCTACGAGCAGTACTTC. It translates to CASSPTSGLSSYEQYF.